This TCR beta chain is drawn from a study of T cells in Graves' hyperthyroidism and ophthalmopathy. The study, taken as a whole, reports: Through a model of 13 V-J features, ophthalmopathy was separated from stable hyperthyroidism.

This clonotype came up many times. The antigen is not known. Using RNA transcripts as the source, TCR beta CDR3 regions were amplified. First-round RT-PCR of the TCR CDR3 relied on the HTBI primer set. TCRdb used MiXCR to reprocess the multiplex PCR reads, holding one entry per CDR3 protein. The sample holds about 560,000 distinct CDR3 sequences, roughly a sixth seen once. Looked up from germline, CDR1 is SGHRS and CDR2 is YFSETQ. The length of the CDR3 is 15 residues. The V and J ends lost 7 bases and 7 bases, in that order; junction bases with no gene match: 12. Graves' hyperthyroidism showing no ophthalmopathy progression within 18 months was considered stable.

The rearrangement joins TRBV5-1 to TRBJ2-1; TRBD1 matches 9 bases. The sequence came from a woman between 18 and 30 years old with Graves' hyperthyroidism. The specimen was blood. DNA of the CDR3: TGCGCCAGCCTCCCGGGACAGGGTTTTTTGAATGAGCAGTTCTTC. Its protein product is CASLPGQGFLNEQFF. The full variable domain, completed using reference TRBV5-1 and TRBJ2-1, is KAGVTQTPRYLIKTRGQQVTLSCSPISGHRSVSWYQQTPGQGLQFLFEYFSETQRNKGNFPGRFSGRQFSNSRSEMNVSTLELGDSALYLCASLPGQGFLNEQFFGPGTRLTVL.